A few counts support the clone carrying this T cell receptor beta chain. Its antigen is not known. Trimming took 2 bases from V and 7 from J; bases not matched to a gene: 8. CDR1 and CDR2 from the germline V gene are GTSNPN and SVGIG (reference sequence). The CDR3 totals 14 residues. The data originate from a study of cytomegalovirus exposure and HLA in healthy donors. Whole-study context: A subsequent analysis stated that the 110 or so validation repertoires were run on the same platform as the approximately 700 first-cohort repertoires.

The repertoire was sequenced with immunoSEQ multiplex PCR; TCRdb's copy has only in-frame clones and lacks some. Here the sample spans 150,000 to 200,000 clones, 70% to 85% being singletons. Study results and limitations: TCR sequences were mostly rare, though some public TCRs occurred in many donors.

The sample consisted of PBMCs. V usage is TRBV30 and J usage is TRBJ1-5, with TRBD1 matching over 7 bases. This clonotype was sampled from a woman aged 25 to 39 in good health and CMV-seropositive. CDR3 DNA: TGTGCCTGGAGTTTTTCAGGGGGAGGACAGCCCCAGCATTTT. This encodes CAWSFSGGGQPQHF.